The 17 T cell receptor beta chains in this list originate from one sample, sequenced in a study of OX40 agonist ivuxolimab in advanced cancers. Data came from immunoSEQ multiplex PCR; TCRdb stores just in-frame clones and leaves some out. Here the sample spans 50,000 to 70,000 clones, approximately 80% being singletons. The sequencing here drew on CD4+ or CD8+ T cells sorted from blood, taken in a trial of the OX40 agonist ivuxolimab. The receptors stem from an adult with an advanced solid tumor such as melanoma, head and neck, liver or kidney cancer.

V and J are TRBV27 and TRBJ2-3, with D possibly being TRBD2 (6 bases). Trimming left V 1 base short and J 8 bases short, with 10 bases between. Per germline, CDR1 MNHEY and CDR2 SMNVEV (reference sequence). This CDR3 has 13 residues. Written as DNA, the CDR3 is TGTGCCAGCAGTTTATTATCGCGGGGTACGCAGTATTTT. This encodes CASSLLSRGTQYF.

The rearrangement joins TRBV2 to TRBJ2-7, with D unresolved. The germline V and J ends were trimmed by 3 bases and 4 bases, with 13 bases remaining between them. The CDR3 loop spans 14 amino acids. Germline CDR1 reads SNHLY; CDR2 reads FYNNEI. The CDR3 DNA is TGTGCCAGCAGTGATTACGTCAGAACATACGAGCAGTACTTC. Its translation is CASSDYVRTYEQYF.

The rearrangement links TRBV28 to TRBJ1-4; 10 bases align to TRBD1. CDR1 and CDR2 from the germline V gene are MDHEN and SYDVKM. The CDR3 is made up of 16 amino acids. V was pared by 6 bases and J by 7 bases, with 11 bases of the junction left unmatched. CDR3 amino acids: CASSFHEDRGIEKLFF. The CDR3 DNA follows: TGTGCCAGCAGCTTCCATGAGGACAGGGGGATTGAAAAACTGTTTTTT.

The gene calls are TRBV7-3 and TRBJ2-5; 7 bases match TRBD2. This CDR3 has 15 amino acids. From germline, CDR1 is SGHTA and CDR2 FQGTGA. Losses at the gene ends were 5 bases for V and 5 bases for J; bases not matched to a gene: 11. CDR3 sequence: CASSRQRGPIETQYF. The DNA of the CDR3 is TGTGCCAGCAGCCGCCAGCGGGGACCGATCGAGACCCAGTACTTC.

The rearrangement joins TRBV10-1 to TRBJ1-5, with D possibly matching TRBD1 (6 bases). The germline V and J ends were trimmed by 5 bases and 0 bases, with 23 bases remaining between them. The CDR3 spans 19 residues. Germline CDR1 is WNHNN and CDR2 is SYGVQD (reference sequence). CDR3 in DNA: TGCGCCAGCAGTCCAAGTCGGACAGCAGATTCCAATAGCAATCAGCCCCAGCATTTT. Amino acid sequence: CASSPSRTADSNSNQPQHF.

This clone was counted a single time. The V and J genes are TRBV7-6 and TRBJ2-1; 13 nucleotides agree with TRBD2. V shed 5 bases and J 4 bases; nucleotides not matched to a gene: 5. The CDR3 runs to 16 residues. From germline, CDR1 is SGHVS and CDR2 FNYEAQ. The chain's CDR3 is CASSPGTSGVYNEQFF. CDR3 bases: TGTGCCAGCAGCCCGGGGACTAGCGGGGTTTACAATGAGCAGTTCTTC.

The chain links TRBV6-5 to TRBJ2-5, with 10 bases that match TRBD1. The DNA end lines up better with TRBJ2-7; the J call may be wrong. Per germline, CDR1 MNHEY and CDR2 SVGAGI. CDR3 length: 15 amino acids. This CDR3 reads CASSSWDRGGHEQYF. In DNA, the CDR3 is TGTGCCAGCAGTTCCTGGGACAGGGGTGGGCACGAGCAGTACTTC.

The chain joins TRBV5-4 to TRBJ1-6; D unclear. The CDR3 loop spans 15 amino acids. Germline CDR1 reads SGHNT; CDR2 reads YYREEE (reference sequence). The V end was cut by 0 bases, the J end by 6 bases, with 10 bases between. CDR3 DNA sequence: TGTGCCAGCAGCTTGGGGCCAGGACCTAATTCACCCCTCCACTTT. The encoded protein is CASSLGPGPNSPLHF.

This chain connects TRBV5-1 to TRBJ2-7, with a possible D match to TRBD2 (5 bases). The CDR3 covers 15 residues. In germline, CDR1 is SGHRS, CDR2 YFSETQ. Trimming pared 5 bases from V and 6 bases from J, leaving 21 bases between. The DNA of the CDR3 is TGCGCCAGCAGTCCTACTGCGGACTCGACCGGCGAGCAGTACTTC. Its protein product is CASSPTADSTGEQYF.

The chain combines TRBV7-2 with TRBJ1-2, with D uncertain. V lost 8 bases and J lost 4, with 14 bases in between. The germline V gene has CDR1 SGHTA and CDR2 FQGNSA. This CDR3 has 13 residues. Written as DNA, the CDR3 is TGTGCCAGCGGGTCCCGAAACTCCTATGGCTACACCTTC. Translation: CASGSRNSYGYTF.

CDR3 DNA: TGTGCCAGCAGCCAGGAGGGGGGGTTCTCCTACGAGCAGTACTTC. This translates into CASSQEGGFSYEQYF. This rearrangement joins TRBV6-4 to TRBJ2-7; D is perhaps TRBD2 (7 bases). V lost 6 bases to trimming and J lost 0 bases, with 15 bases between them. Germline assignment: CDR1 MRHNA and CDR2 SNTAGT. The CDR3 runs to 15 residues.

This sequence joins TRBV15 and TRBJ2-5, with D maybe TRBD1 (6 bases). Trimming shortened V by 3 bases and J by 3 bases, and 11 bases separated the two germline ends. This CDR3 region has 14 residues. The germline V gene has CDR1 LNHNV and CDR2 YYDKDF (reference sequence). CDR3 sequence reads: CATSRAHREETQYF. The CDR3 DNA reads as TGTGCCACCAGCAGGGCCCACAGGGAAGAGACCCAGTACTTC.

This chain joins TRBV5-5 and TRBJ1-3; D unclear. There are 14 residues in the CDR3. In germline, CDR1 is SGHKS, CDR2 YYEKEE (reference sequence). V was cut by 0 bases and J by 3 bases, with 7 bases left in between. The CDR3 protein is CASSLDLLGNTIYF. The DNA for the CDR3 is TGTGCCAGCAGCTTGGACCTCCTTGGAAACACCATATATTTT.

The rearrangement uses TRBV7-9 and TRBJ2-5; D may match TRBD1 or TRBD2 (6 bases each). V gave up 1 base and J gave up 4 bases, with 16 bases separating them. The CDR3 spans 16 residues. Germline V gene sequence: CDR1 SEHNR, CDR2 FQNEAQ (reference sequence). The CDR3 reads CASSLVTGASPETQYF. CDR3 nucleotide sequence: TGTGCCAGCAGCTTAGTTACGGGGGCCTCCCCAGAGACCCAGTACTTC.

The chain's CDR3 is CASSLWLEGNIPFF. For the CDR3, the DNA is TGTGCCAGCAGCTTGTGGCTTGAGGGTAACATACCTTTCTTT. The chain joins TRBV5-6 to TRBJ1-1; D gene unclear. This CDR3 spans 14 amino acids. The germline V gene has CDR1 SGHDT and CDR2 YYEEEE. Trimming shortened V by 1 base and J by 12 bases, and 19 bases separated the two germline ends.

The rearrangement uses TRBV13 and TRBJ2-1; possible D gene TRBD1, 5 bases. The CDR3 extends over 12 amino acids. Germline values: CDR1 PRHDT, CDR2 FYEKMQ (reference sequence). V lost 8 bases to trimming and J lost 4 bases, with 9 bases between them. The CDR3 region is CASSQGYNEQFF. The CDR3 DNA is TGTGCCAGCTCTCAGGGTTACAATGAGCAGTTCTTC.

This rearrangement joins TRBV10-3 to TRBJ2-5; TRBD2 matches at 9 bases. CDR1 and CDR2 from the germline V gene are ENHRY and SYGVKD. The CDR3 length is 16 residues. The ends lost 3 bases at V and 5 bases at J; junction bases unmatched: 10. The CDR3 region is CAISEWGSGSGETQYF. CDR3 in DNA: TGTGCCATCAGTGAATGGGGTAGCGGGAGTGGTGAGACCCAGTACTTC.